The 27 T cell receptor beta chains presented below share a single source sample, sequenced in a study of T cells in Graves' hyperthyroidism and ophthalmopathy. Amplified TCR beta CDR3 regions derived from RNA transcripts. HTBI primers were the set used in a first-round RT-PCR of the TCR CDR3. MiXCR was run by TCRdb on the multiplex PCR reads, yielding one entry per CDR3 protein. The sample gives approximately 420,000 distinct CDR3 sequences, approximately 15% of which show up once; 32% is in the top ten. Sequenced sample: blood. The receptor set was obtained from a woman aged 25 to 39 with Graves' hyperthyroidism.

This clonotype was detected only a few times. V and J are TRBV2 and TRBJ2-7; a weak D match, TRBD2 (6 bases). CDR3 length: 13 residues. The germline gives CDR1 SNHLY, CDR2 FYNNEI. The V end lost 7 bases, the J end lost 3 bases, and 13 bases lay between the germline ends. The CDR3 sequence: CASTLGLNYEQYF. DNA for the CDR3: TGTGCCAGCACCTTGGGACTTAACTACGAGCAGTACTTC.

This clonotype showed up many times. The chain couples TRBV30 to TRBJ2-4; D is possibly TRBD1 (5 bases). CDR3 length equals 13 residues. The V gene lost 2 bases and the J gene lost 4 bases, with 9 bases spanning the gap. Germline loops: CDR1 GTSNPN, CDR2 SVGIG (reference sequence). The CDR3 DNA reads TGTGCCTGGAGTAACCAGGGAAAAAACATTCAGTACTTC. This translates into CAWSNQGKNIQYF.

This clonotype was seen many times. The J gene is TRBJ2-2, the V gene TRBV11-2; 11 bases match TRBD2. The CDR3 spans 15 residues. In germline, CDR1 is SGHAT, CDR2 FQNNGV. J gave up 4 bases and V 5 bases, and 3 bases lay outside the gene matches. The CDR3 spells CASSPGLAVTGELFF. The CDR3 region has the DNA TGTGCCAGCAGCCCGGGACTAGCGGTCACCGGGGAGCTGTTTTTT. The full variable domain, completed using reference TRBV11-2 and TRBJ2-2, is EAGVAQSPRYKIIEKRQSVAFWCNPISGHATLYWYQQILGQGPKLLIQFQNNGVVDDSQLPKDRFSAERLKGVDSTLKIQPAKLEDSAVYLCASSPGLAVTGELFFGEGSRLTVL.

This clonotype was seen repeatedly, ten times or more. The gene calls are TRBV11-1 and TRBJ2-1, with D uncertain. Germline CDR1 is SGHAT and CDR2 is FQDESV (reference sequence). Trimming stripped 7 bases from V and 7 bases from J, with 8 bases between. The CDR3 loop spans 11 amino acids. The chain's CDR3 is CASTSSNEQFF. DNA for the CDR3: TGTGCCAGCACAAGTAGTAATGAGCAGTTCTTC.

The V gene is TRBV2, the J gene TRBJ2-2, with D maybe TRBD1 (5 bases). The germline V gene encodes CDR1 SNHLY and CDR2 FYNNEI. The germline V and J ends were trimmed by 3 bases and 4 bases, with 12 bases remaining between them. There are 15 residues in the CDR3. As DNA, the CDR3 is TGTGCCAGCAGTGAGATCCAGGGATTCACCGGGGAGCTGTTTTTT. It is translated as CASSEIQGFTGELFF.

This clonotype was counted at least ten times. The CDR3, as DNA: TGTGCCAGCAGCTTGATTCAAGGTTCTTGGGAGACCCAGTACTTC. Translated, it gives CASSLIQGSWETQYF. The chain combines TRBV7-9 with TRBJ2-5; no clear D gene. V lost 3 bases and J lost 5, with 16 bases in between. Per germline, CDR1 SEHNR and CDR2 FQNEAQ (reference sequence). The CDR3 is made up of 15 amino acids.

CDR3 bases: TGTGCCAGCAGTTTCGACGTACTAGCGGGGGAGACAGATACGCAGTATTTT. Protein product: CASSFDVLAGETDTQYF. The chain has TRBV28 and TRBJ2-3; 11 nucleotides match TRBD2. V was clipped by 3 bases and J by 3 bases; unmatched bases: 8. CDR1 and CDR2 from the germline V gene are MDHEN and SYDVKM. The CDR3 loop spans 17 amino acids. Based on the CDR3 plus reference TRBV28 and TRBJ2-3, the full variable domain is DVKVTQSSRYLVKRTGEKVFLECVQDMDHENMFWYRQDPGLGLRLIYFSYDVKMKEKGDIPEGYSVSREKKERFSLILESASTNQTSMYLCASSFDVLAGETDTQYFGPGTRLTVL.

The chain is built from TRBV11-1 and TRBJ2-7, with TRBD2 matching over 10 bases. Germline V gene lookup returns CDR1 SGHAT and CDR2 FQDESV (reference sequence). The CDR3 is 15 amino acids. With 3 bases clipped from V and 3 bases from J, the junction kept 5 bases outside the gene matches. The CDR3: CASSLQGTSVYEQYF. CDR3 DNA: TGTGCCAGCAGCTTGCAAGGGACTAGCGTCTACGAGCAGTACTTC. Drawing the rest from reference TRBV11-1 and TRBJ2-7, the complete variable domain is EAEVAQSPRYKITEKSQAVAFWCDPISGHATLYWYRQILGQGPELLVQFQDESVVDDSQLPKDRFSAERLKGVDSTLKIQPAELGDSAMYLCASSLQGTSVYEQYFGPGTRLTVT.

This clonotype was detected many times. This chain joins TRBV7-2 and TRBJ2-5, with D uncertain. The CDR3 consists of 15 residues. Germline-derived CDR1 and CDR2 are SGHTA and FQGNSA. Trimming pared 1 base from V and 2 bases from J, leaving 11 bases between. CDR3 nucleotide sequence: TGTGCCAGCAGCTTAGGTCCCGGAAGACAAGAGACCCAGTACTTC. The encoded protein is CASSLGPGRQETQYF. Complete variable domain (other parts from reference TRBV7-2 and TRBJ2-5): GAGVSQSPSNKVTEKGKDVELRCDPISGHTALYWYRQSLGQGLEFLIYFQGNSAPDKSGLPSDRFSAERTGGSVSTLTIQRTQQEDSAVYLCASSLGPGRQETQYFGPGTRLLVL.

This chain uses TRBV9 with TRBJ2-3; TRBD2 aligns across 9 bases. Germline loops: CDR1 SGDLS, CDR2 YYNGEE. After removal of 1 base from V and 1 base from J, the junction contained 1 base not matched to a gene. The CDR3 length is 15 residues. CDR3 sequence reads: CASSVLAGRTDTQYF. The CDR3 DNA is TGTGCCAGCAGCGTACTAGCGGGGCGCACAGATACGCAGTATTTT.

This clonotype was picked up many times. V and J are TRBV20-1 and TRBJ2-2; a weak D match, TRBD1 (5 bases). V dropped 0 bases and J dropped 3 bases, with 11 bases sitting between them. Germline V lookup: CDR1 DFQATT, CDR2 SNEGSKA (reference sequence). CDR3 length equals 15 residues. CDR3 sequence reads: CSARDQTGYTGELFF. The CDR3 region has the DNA TGCAGTGCTAGAGATCAAACAGGATACACCGGGGAGCTGTTTTTT.

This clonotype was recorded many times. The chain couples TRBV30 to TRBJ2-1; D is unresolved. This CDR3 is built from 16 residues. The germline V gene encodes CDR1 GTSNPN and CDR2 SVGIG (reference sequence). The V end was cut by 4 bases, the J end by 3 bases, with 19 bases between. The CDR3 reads CAWTSRHIRNYNEQFF. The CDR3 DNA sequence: TGTGCCTGGACAAGTCGACATATCCGGAACTACAATGAGCAGTTCTTC.

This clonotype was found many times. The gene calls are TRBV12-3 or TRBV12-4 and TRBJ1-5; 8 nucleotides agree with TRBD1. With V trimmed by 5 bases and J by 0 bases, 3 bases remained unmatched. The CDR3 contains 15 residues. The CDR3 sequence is CASSGGQVSNQPQHF. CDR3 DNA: TGTGCCAGCAGTGGGGGACAGGTTAGCAATCAGCCCCAGCATTTT.

CDR3 DNA: TGCAGTGCTAGAACCTACACCGGGGAGCTGTTTTTT. Amino acids: CSARTYTGELFF. The genes are TRBV20-1 and TRBJ2-2, with D unclear. The CDR3 spans 12 residues. Germline CDR1 reads DFQATT; CDR2 reads SNEGSKA (reference sequence). V lost 2 bases, J lost 3 bases, and 4 bases lay in between.

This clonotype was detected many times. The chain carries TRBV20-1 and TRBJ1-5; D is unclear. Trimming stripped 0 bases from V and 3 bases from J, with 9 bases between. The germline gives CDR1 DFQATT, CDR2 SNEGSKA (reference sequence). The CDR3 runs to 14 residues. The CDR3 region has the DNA TGCAGTGCTAGAGATATACCAGCCAATCAGCCCCAGCATTTT. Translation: CSARDIPANQPQHF.

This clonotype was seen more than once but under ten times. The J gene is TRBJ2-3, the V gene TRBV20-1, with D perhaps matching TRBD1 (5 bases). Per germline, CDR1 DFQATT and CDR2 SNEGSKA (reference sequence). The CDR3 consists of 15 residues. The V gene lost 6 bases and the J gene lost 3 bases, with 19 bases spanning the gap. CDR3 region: CSAGQRGLITDTQYF. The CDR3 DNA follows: TGCAGTGCCGGCCAAAGGGGTCTAATAACAGATACGCAGTATTTT.

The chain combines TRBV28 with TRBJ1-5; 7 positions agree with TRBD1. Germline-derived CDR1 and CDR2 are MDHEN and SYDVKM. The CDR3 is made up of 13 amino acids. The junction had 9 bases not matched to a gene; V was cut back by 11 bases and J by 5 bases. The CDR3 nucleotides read TGTGCCTCCCGGGGACAGTCCTATCAGCCCCAGCATTTT. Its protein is CASRGQSYQPQHF.

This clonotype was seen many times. The CDR3 here is CASAPTARVGTDTQYF. The CDR3 nucleotides read TGTGCCAGCGCACCAACCGCGAGAGTTGGCACAGATACGCAGTATTTT. This sequence joins TRBV28 and TRBJ2-3; D remains ambiguous. The V end was cut by 8 bases, the J end by 1 base, with 19 bases between. From germline, CDR1 is MDHEN and CDR2 SYDVKM. The CDR3 has 16 amino acids.

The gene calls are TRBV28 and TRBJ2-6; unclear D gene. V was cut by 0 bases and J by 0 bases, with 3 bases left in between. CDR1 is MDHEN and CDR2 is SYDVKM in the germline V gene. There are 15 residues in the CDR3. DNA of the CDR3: TGTGCCAGCAGTTTATGGGTCTCTGGGGCCAACGTCCTGACTTTC. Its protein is CASSLWVSGANVLTF.

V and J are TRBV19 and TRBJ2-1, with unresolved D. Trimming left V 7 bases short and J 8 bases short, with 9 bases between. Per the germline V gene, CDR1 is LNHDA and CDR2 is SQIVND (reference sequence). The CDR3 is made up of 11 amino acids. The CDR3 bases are TGTGCCAGTACCCAGAACGATGAGCAGTTCTTC. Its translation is CASTQNDEQFF. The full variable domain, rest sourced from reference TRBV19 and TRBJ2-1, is DGGITQSPKYLFRKEGQNVTLSCEQNLNHDAMYWYRQDPGQGLRLIYYSQIVNDFQKGDIAEGYSVSREKKESFPLTVTSAQKNPTAFYLCASTQNDEQFFGPGTRLTVL.

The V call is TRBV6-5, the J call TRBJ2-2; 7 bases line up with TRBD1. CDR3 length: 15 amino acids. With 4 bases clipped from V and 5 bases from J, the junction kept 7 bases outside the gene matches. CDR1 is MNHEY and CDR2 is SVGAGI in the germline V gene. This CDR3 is CASSWAGGSTGELFF. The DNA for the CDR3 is TGTGCCAGCAGTTGGGCAGGGGGAAGTACCGGGGAGCTGTTTTTT.

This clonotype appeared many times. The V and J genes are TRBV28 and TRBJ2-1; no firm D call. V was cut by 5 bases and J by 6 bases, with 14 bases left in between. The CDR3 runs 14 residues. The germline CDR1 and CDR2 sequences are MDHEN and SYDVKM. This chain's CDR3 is CASSADLPPNEQFF. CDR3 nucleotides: TGTGCCAGCAGTGCAGACTTACCTCCCAATGAGCAGTTCTTC.

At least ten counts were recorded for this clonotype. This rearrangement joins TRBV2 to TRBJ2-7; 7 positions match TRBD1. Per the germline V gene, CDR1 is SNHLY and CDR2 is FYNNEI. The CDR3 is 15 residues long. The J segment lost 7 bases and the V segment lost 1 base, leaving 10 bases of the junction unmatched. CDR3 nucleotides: TGTGCCAGCAGTGAAGAGGTGAAGGGGGCCGGGGAGCAGTACTTC. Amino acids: CASSEEVKGAGEQYF.

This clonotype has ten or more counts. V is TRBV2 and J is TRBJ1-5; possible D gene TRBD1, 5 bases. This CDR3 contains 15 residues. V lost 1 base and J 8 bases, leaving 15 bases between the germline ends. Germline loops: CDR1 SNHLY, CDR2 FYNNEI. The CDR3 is CASSEGGQGREPQHF. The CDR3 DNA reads TGTGCCAGCAGTGAAGGTGGGCAGGGAAGGGAGCCCCAGCATTTT.

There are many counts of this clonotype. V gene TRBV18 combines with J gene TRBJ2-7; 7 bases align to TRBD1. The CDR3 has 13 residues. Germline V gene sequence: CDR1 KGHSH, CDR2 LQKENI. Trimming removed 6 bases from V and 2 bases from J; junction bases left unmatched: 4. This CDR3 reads CASSRGQTYEQYF. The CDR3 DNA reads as TGTGCCAGCTCCCGGGGACAGACCTACGAGCAGTACTTC.

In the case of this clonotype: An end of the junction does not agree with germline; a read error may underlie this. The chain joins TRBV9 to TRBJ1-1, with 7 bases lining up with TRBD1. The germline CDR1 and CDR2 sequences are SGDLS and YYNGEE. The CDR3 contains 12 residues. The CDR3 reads CGSSLGGQKAFF. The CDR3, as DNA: TGTGGCAGCAGCTTAGGGGGACAGAAAGCTTTCTTT.

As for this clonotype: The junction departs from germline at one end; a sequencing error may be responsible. The chain's CDR3 is CSAENRRDTEAFF. In nucleotides, the CDR3 is TGCAGCGCTGAAAACCGACGGGACACTGAAGCTTTCTTT. This chain joins TRBV29-1 and TRBJ1-1; D gene ambiguous. The CDR3 has 13 amino acids. Per the germline V gene, CDR1 is SQVTM and CDR2 is ANQGSEA. The whole variable domain, remainder taken from reference TRBV29-1 and TRBJ1-1, is SAVISQKPSRDICQRGTSLTIQCQVDSQVTMMFWYRQQPGQSLTLIATANQGSEATYESGFVIDKFPISRPNLTFSTLTVSNMSPEDSSIYLCSAENRRDTEAFFGQGTRLTVV.